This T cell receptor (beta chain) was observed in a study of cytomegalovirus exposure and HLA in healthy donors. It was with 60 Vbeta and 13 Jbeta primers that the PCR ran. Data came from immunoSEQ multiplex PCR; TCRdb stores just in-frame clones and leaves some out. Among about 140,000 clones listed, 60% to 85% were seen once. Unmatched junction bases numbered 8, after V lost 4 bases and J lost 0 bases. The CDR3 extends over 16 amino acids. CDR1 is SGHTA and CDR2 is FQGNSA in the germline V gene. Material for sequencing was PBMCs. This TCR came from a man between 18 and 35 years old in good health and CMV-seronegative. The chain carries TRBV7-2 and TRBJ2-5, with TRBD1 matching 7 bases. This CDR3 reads CASSSQSTGNQETQYF. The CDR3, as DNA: TGTGCCAGCAGCTCCCAGTCGACAGGGAACCAAGAGACCCAGTACTTC.